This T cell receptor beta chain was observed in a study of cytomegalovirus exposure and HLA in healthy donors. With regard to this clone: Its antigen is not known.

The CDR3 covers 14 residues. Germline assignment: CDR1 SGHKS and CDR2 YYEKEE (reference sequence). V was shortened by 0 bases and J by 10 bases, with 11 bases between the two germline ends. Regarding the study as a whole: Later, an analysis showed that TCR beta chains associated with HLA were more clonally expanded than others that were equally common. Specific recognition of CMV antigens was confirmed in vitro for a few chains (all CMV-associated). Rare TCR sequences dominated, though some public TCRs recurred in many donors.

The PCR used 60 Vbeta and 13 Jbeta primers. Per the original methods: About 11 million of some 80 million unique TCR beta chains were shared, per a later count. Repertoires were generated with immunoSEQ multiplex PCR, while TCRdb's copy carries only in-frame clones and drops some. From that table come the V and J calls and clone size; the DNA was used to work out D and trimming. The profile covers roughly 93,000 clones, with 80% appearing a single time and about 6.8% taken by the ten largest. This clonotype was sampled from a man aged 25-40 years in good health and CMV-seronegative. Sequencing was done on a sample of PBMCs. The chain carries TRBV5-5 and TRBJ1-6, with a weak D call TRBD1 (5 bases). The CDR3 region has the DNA TGTGCCAGCAGCTTGGGGGCAGGGTTGTCACCCCTCCACTTT. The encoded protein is CASSLGAGLSPLHF.